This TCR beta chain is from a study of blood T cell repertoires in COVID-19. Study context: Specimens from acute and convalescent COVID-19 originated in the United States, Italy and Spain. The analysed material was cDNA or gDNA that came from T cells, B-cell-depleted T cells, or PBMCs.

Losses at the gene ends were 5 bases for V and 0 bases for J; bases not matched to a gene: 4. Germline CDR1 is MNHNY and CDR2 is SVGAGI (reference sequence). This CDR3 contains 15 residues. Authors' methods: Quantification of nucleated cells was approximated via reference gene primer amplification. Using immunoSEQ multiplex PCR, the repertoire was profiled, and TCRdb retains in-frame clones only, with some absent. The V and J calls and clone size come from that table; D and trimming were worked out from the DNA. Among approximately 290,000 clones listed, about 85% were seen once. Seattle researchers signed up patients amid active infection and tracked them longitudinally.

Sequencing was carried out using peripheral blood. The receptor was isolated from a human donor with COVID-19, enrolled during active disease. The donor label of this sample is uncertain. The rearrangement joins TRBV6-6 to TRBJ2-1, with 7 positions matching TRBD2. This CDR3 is CASSVGDYSYNEQFF. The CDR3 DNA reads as TGTGCCAGCAGTGTCGGGGACTACTCCTACAATGAGCAGTTCTTC.